This entry features one TCR beta chain sequence. The data are from a study of blood T cell repertoires in COVID-19. Study-wide background: Nucleic acid was either cDNA or gDNA, and it came from T cells, B-cell-depleted T cells, or PBMCs.

Assay used: immunoSEQ multiplex PCR; TCRdb lists only in-frame clones, some missing. The repertoire consists of around 54,000 clones, with about nine tenths occurring once and the leading ten covering around 8.2%. The specimen was peripheral blood. The receptor was isolated from a woman aged 35 to 49 with active COVID-19.

As DNA, the CDR3 is TGTGCCAGCACCCAACTTCCCTTCTCGGCGGGGGGGATTAGCACAGATACGCAGTATTTT. Translation: CASTQLPFSAGGISTDTQYF. The chain is built from TRBV9 and TRBJ2-3; 9 nucleotides line up with TRBD2. Per the germline V gene, CDR1 is SGDLS and CDR2 is YYNGEE. The CDR3 loop spans 20 amino acids. Germline trimming cut 6 bases from V and 0 bases from J; bases unmatched to any gene: 20.